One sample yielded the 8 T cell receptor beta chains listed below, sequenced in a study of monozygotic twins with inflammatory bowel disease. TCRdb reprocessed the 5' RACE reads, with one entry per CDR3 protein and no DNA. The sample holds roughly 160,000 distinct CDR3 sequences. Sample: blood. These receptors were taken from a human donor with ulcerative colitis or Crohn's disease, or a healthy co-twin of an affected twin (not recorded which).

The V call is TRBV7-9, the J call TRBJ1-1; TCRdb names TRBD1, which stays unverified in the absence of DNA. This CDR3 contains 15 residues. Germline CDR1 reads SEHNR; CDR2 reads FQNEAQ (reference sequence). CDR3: CASSLEWGQKAEAFF.

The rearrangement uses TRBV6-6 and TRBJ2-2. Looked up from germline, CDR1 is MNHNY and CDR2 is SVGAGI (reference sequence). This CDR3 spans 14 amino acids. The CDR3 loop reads CASSYLQNTGELFF.

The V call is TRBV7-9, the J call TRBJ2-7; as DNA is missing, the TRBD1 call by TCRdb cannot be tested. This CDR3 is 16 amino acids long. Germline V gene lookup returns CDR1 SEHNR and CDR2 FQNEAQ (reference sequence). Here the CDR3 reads CASSGRTGADFYEQYF.

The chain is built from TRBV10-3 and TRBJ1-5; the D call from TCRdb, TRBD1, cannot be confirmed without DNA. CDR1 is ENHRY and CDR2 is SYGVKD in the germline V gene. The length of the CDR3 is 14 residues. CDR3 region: CAISVGGPDQPQHF.

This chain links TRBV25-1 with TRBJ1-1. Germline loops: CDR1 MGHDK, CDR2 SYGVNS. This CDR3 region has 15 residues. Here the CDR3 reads CASSGALFQSAEAFF.

This CDR3 reads CASSSRKPGLNTREQYF. The rearrangement links TRBV27 to TRBJ2-7; the D call of TRBD2 rests on TCRdb alone, since no DNA is present to check it. The CDR3 sequence is 17 residues long. CDR1 and CDR2 (germline): MNHEY, SMNVEV (reference sequence).

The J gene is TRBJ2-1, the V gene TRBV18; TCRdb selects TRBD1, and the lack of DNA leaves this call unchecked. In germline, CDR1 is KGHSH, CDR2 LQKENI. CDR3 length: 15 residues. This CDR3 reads CASSPWTGGNSEQFF.

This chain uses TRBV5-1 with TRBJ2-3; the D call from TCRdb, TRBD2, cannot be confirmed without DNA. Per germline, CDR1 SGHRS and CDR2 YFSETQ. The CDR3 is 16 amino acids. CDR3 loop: CASSLDGLAGADTQYF.